Below, one T cell receptor beta chain is given with its context. The antigen is undetermined. Germline lookup yields CDR1 LNHDA and CDR2 SQIVND (reference sequence). The length of the CDR3 is 14 residues. Trimming at V came to 2 bases and at J to 3 bases, leaving 1 base not matched to a gene. The source of the sample is a study of CD4+ T cells in melanoma. Method: immunoSEQ multiplex PCR; TCRdb's copy keeps in-frame clones and lacks some. Among over 8,000 clones listed, 71% were seen once. General study findings and limits: Diverse differentiation states were reported for melanoma neoantigen-specific CD4+ T cells. CD8+ T cell, macrophage and B cell function reportedly correlated with neoantigen-specific CD4+ T cells.

Sequencing was performed on cells from a culture (not recorded whether cultured in vitro). The J gene is TRBJ2-1, the V gene TRBV19; 7 nucleotides line up with TRBD1. This clonotype was obtained from a human donor with melanoma. In DNA form, the CDR3 reads TGTGCCAGTAGTATACCAGGGGGCTACAATGAGCAGTTCTTC. Its translation is CASSIPGGYNEQFF.